This T cell receptor beta chain originates from a study of cytomegalovirus exposure and HLA in healthy donors. General study findings and limits: Later, an analysis showed that TCR beta chains associated with HLA were more clonally expanded than others that were equally common.

The CDR3 is 15 amino acids. V was trimmed by 6 bases and J by 0 bases, leaving 15 bases between them. CDR1 and CDR2 (germline): MDHEN, SYDVKM. Use of 60 Vbeta and 13 Jbeta primers characterized the PCR. The assay was immunoSEQ multiplex PCR, and TCRdb's table has in-frame clones only and misses some. Here the sample spans around 69,000 clones, 70% being singletons. This clone was found a few times. What it binds is unknown. Sequencing was carried out using PBMCs. This clonotype was sampled from a woman aged 45 to 65 in good health and CMV-seropositive. The V gene is TRBV28, the J gene TRBJ2-7; D gene unclear. The CDR3: CASSVGDLSSYEQYF. The CDR3 DNA reads as TGTGCCAGCAGCGTAGGAGACCTTAGCTCCTACGAGCAGTACTTC.